This T cell receptor (beta chain) comes out of a study of OX40 agonist ivuxolimab in advanced cancers. Study observations and caveats: More expanded clones were found, on average, in CD8+ than in CD4+ T cells.

This clone has a handful of counts. The antigen remains undetermined. Repertoires were generated with immunoSEQ multiplex PCR, while TCRdb's copy carries only in-frame clones and drops some. The sample yields under 100,000 clones, approximately 81% seen once. CDR1 and CDR2 from the germline V gene are SGDLS and YYNGEE. This CDR3 contains 15 residues. V lost 0 bases to trimming and J lost 4 bases, with 13 bases between them. V is TRBV9 and J is TRBJ1-1; TRBD1 is a possible D gene (5 bases). The sequencing here drew on CD4+ or CD8+ T cells sorted from blood, taken in a trial of the OX40 agonist ivuxolimab. The TCR sequence derives from an adult with an advanced solid tumor such as melanoma, head and neck, liver or kidney cancer. The CDR3 loop is CASSVEGDLGTEAFF. CDR3 coding DNA: TGTGCCAGCAGCGTAGAAGGGGATCTAGGCACTGAAGCTTTCTTT.